These 21 T cell receptor beta chains originate from one sample sequenced in a study of cytomegalovirus exposure and HLA in healthy donors. 13 Jbeta primers and 60 Vbeta primers were used for the PCR. Sequenced by immunoSEQ multiplex PCR; TCRdb stores in-frame clones only, minus some. This table has over 70,000 clones, roughly 60% appearing once. The sequencing sample was made of PBMCs. Receptors were obtained from a woman between 50 and 59 years old in good health and CMV-seropositive.

This clone was observed once. The gene calls are TRBV7-9 and TRBJ2-1; 7 nucleotides agree with TRBD2. Germline trimming cut 0 bases from V and 4 bases from J; bases unmatched to any gene: 9. This CDR3 region has 17 residues. CDR1 and CDR2 from the germline V gene are SEHNR and FQNEAQ (reference sequence). The CDR3 sequence: CASSLAHGGGGYNEQFF. The CDR3, as DNA: TGTGCCAGCAGCTTAGCGCATGGGGGGGGAGGTTACAATGAGCAGTTCTTC.

The sample holds a few counts of this clone. The J gene is TRBJ1-5, the V gene TRBV28; 10 positions match TRBD1. The junction had 9 bases not matched to a gene; V was cut back by 5 bases and J by 2 bases. The CDR3 loop spans 17 amino acids. Germline loops: CDR1 MDHEN, CDR2 SYDVKM. CDR3 DNA sequence: TGTGCCAGCAGTCCGGACAGGGGGTGGGGGGGCAATCAGCCCCAGCATTTT. It is translated as CASSPDRGWGGNQPQHF.

This chain's CDR3 is CAWSAGQGEFYGYTF. In nucleotides, the CDR3 is TGTGCCTGGAGTGCCGGACAGGGGGAATTCTATGGCTACACCTTC. V and J are TRBV30 and TRBJ1-2; 10 positions agree with TRBD1. Unmatched junction bases numbered 6, after V lost 1 base and J lost 4 bases. The CDR3 loop spans 15 amino acids. CDR1 is GTSNPN and CDR2 is SVGIG in the germline V gene (reference sequence).

This clone appeared a few times. The V call is TRBV27, the J call TRBJ1-5; no clear D. The germline CDR1 and CDR2 sequences are MNHEY and SMNVEV (reference sequence). The CDR3 extends over 14 amino acids. The V end lost 3 bases, the J end lost 2 bases, and 8 bases lay between the germline ends. The CDR3 protein is CASSFSRGNQPQHF. CDR3 DNA: TGTGCCAGCAGTTTTTCCCGTGGCAATCAGCCCCAGCATTTT.

Note on this clone: The sample has other DNA sequences that encode this CDR3 too. The chain employs TRBV7-9 and TRBJ2-7; D remains unclear. Trimming pared 2 bases from V and 2 bases from J, leaving 10 bases between. The germline gives CDR1 SEHNR, CDR2 FQNEAQ (reference sequence). The CDR3 spans 14 residues. The chain's CDR3 is CASSLSGITYEQYF. In DNA, the CDR3 is TGTGCCAGCAGCTTATCCGGTATCACCTACGAGCAGTACTTC.

The rearrangement uses TRBV11-2 and TRBJ2-7, with 9 bases that match TRBD2. The CDR3 consists of 16 residues. Germline V gives CDR1 SGHAT, CDR2 FQNNGV. V was clipped by 3 bases and J by 1 base; unmatched bases: 7. The CDR3 DNA follows: TGTGCCAGCAGCTTTATAACAGCGGGGGGATCCTACGAGCAGTACTTC. It is translated as CASSFITAGGSYEQYF.

The chain links TRBV18 to TRBJ1-1; TRBD1 aligns across 7 bases. The length of the CDR3 is 15 residues. The trim removed 5 bases at V and 0 bases at J, leaving 6 bases unmatched. Germline-derived CDR1 and CDR2 are KGHSH and LQKENI. CDR3 residues: CASSTRQGVNTEAFF. The CDR3 DNA sequence: TGTGCCAGCTCAACCCGACAGGGCGTGAACACTGAAGCTTTCTTT.

The rearrangement uses TRBV5-1 and TRBJ1-1; possible D gene TRBD1, 5 bases. This CDR3 contains 13 residues. Germline V gene data show CDR1 as SGHRS and CDR2 as YFSETQ. Trimming took 3 bases from V and 1 from J, leaving 7 bases between them. The CDR3 is CASSSTENTEAFF. CDR3 DNA: TGCGCCAGCAGCTCGACAGAGAACACTGAAGCTTTCTTT.

The rearrangement uses TRBV5-1 and TRBJ1-1, with D perhaps TRBD1 (6 bases). V shed 0 bases and J shed 3 bases, with 12 bases lying between them. The CDR3 covers 15 residues. From germline, CDR1 is SGHRS and CDR2 YFSETQ. The CDR3 reads CASSLGAGADTEAFF. Written as DNA, the CDR3 is TGCGCCAGCAGCTTGGGGGCAGGGGCTGACACTGAAGCTTTCTTT.

This clone was seen only a few times. The gene calls are TRBV27 and TRBJ2-5; D is possibly TRBD1 (6 bases). The CDR3 consists of 15 residues. CDR1 is MNHEY and CDR2 is SMNVEV in the germline V gene (reference sequence). Trimming took off 6 bases at V and 1 base at J, with 15 bases between the two ends. The CDR3 DNA reads TGTGCCAGCAGCCAAGGGACACCTCGCCAAGAGACCCAGTACTTC. Its protein is CASSQGTPRQETQYF.

This chain connects TRBV2 to TRBJ2-2; 11 nucleotides match TRBD2. Germline trimming cut 8 bases from V and 4 bases from J; bases unmatched to any gene: 6. CDR1 is SNHLY and CDR2 is FYNNEI in the germline V gene. This CDR3 contains 15 residues. The CDR3 region has the DNA TGTGCCAGCGCACTAGCGGGGGACCTCACCGGGGAGCTGTTTTTT. It is translated as CASALAGDLTGELFF.

This sequence joins TRBV5-1 and TRBJ1-4; the match to TRBD1 covers 8 bases. Trimming at V came to 6 bases and at J to 5 bases, leaving 12 bases not matched to a gene. Germline CDR1 and CDR2: SGHRS and YFSETQ. CDR3 length: 16 amino acids. The CDR3 sequence: CASKLGRTGRNEKLFF. CDR3 DNA: TGCGCCAGCAAATTGGGGAGGACAGGGAGGAATGAAAAACTGTTTTTT.

The chain recombines TRBV30 with TRBJ2-5; 11 bases are a match to TRBD2. The CDR3 has 16 residues. Trimming took 2 bases from V and 2 from J; bases not matched to a gene: 7. From germline, CDR1 is GTSNPN and CDR2 SVGIG (reference sequence). CDR3 coding DNA: TGTGCCTGGAGTTCAGGGCTAGCGGGGGGTCAAGAGACCCAGTACTTC. It encodes CAWSSGLAGGQETQYF.

The chain uses TRBV20-1 and TRBJ2-3; D gene uncertain. The CDR3 length is 11 residues. V dropped 4 bases and J dropped 8 bases, with 10 bases sitting between them. Germline CDR1 and CDR2: DFQATT and SNEGSKA (reference sequence). As DNA, the CDR3 is TGCAGTGCTAAACCTAGAAGTACGCAGTATTTT. Its translation is CSAKPRSTQYF.

In its sample, this clone was seen a few times. The chain links TRBV9 to TRBJ2-3, with D perhaps matching TRBD1 (5 bases). Trimming removed 8 bases from V and 1 base from J, with 14 bases in between. Germline lookup yields CDR1 SGDLS and CDR2 YYNGEE. This CDR3 spans 14 amino acids. DNA of the CDR3: TGTGCCAGGATCCCAGGGTGGGGCACAGATACGCAGTATTTT. Amino acids: CARIPGWGTDTQYF.

The chain carries TRBV6-5 and TRBJ2-7, with 7 positions matching TRBD2. CDR1 and CDR2 (germline): MNHEY, SVGAGI. CDR3 length equals 13 residues. J gave up 2 bases and V 2 bases, and 0 bases lay outside the gene matches. The chain's CDR3 is CASSYAGAYEQYF. The CDR3 DNA reads as TGTGCCAGCAGTTACGCGGGGGCCTACGAGCAGTACTTC.

The chain employs TRBV7-3 and TRBJ1-2, with 8 bases fitting TRBD1. Trimming at V came to 5 bases and at J to 8 bases, leaving 10 bases not matched to a gene. Germline CDR1 SGHTA, CDR2 FQGTGA. The CDR3 contains 14 residues. In DNA form, the CDR3 reads TGTGCCAGCAGCCGACAGGGGCCCCTGGGAGGCTACACCTTC. Protein product: CASSRQGPLGGYTF.

The V and J genes are TRBV9 and TRBJ1-6, with 9 bases aligning to TRBD1. The CDR3 runs to 14 residues. V trimming: 3 bases; J trimming: 8 bases; junction bases outside the gene matches: 3. Germline values: CDR1 SGDLS, CDR2 YYNGEE. The CDR3 sequence is CASSADRGDSPLHF. The CDR3 nucleotides are TGTGCCAGCAGCGCTGACAGGGGGGATTCACCCCTCCACTTT.

This clone was found a few times. The chain is built from TRBV5-6 and TRBJ1-1; D is perhaps TRBD1 (5 bases). CDR1 is SGHDT, CDR2 YYEEEE, per germline. The CDR3 sequence is 16 residues long. V shed 3 bases and J shed 4 bases, with 19 bases lying between them. Written as DNA, the CDR3 is TGTGCCAGCAGCTCACTACAGGACCCTAGGGGCACTGAAGCTTTCTTT. Translation gives CASSSLQDPRGTEAFF.

This clone showed up just once. The rearrangement joins TRBV14 to TRBJ1-1; D possibly corresponds to TRBD1 (6 bases). CDR1 and CDR2 from the germline V gene are SGHDN and FVKESK. The CDR3 loop spans 15 amino acids. The V end was cut by 4 bases, the J end by 4 bases, with 16 bases between. CDR3 amino acids: CASSRGGPGITEAFF. The CDR3 nucleotides read TGTGCCAGCAGCCGCGGGGGCCCAGGGATCACTGAAGCTTTCTTT.

J is TRBJ2-1 and V is TRBV20-1, with a possible D match to TRBD2 (5 bases). V was cut by 5 bases and J by 6 bases, with 8 bases left in between. Germline values: CDR1 DFQATT, CDR2 SNEGSKA (reference sequence). This CDR3 is 11 amino acids long. CDR3 nucleotide sequence: TGCAGTGCTGCAACTAGCAATGAGCAGTTCTTC. Translation gives CSAATSNEQFF.